This TCR beta chain emerged from a study of OX40 agonist ivuxolimab in advanced cancers. Samples of blood were obtained at baseline, on cycle 4 day 1, and on cycle 7 day 1. Germline CDR1 reads LNHDA; CDR2 reads SQIVND (reference sequence). The V gene lost 4 bases and the J gene lost 8 bases, with 20 bases spanning the gap. This CDR3 has 15 residues. Only in-frame clones appear in the TCRdb table, and some are missing; sequencing was by immunoSEQ multiplex PCR. The table lists approximately 31,000 clones, 60% to 85% of them singletons. This sequence joins TRBV19 and TRBJ1-2; maybe TRBD1 (5 bases). The TCR comes from an adult with an advanced solid tumor such as melanoma, head and neck, liver or kidney cancer. This material consisted of CD4+ or CD8+ T cells sorted from blood, taken in a trial of the OX40 agonist ivuxolimab. In DNA form, the CDR3 reads TGTGCCAGTAGTAGATATGGGGCCGAGGATGGAGGCTACACCTTC. As protein: CASSRYGAEDGGYTF. The full variable domain, rest sourced from reference TRBV19 and TRBJ1-2, is DGGITQSPKYLFRKEGQNVTLSCEQNLNHDAMYWYRQDPGQGLRLIYYSQIVNDFQKGDIAEGYSVSREKKESFPLTVTSAQKNPTAFYLCASSRYGAEDGGYTFGSGTRLTVV.